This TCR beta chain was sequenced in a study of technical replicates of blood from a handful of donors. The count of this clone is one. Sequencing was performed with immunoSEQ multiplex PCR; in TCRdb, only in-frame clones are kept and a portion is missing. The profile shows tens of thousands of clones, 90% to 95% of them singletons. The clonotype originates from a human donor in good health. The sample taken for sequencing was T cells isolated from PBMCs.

The CDR3 loop is CASSLQLNYGYTF. DNA for the CDR3: TGTGCCAGCAGCCTCCAACTAAACTATGGCTACACCTTC. V usage is TRBV11-3 and J usage is TRBJ1-2; D is uncertain. V was shortened by 5 bases and J by 2 bases, with 9 bases between the two germline ends. This CDR3 contains 13 residues. Germline V lookup: CDR1 SGHNT, CDR2 YENEEA.